The clone carrying this T cell receptor beta chain was detected many times. The antigen is not known. CDR1 and CDR2 (germline): SEHNR, FQNEAQ (reference sequence). Trimming took 7 bases from V and 1 from J; bases not matched to a gene: 10. The CDR3 sequence is 15 residues long. The sample originates from a study of T cells in Graves' hyperthyroidism and ophthalmopathy. Overall study: Blood was drawn when the patient was first diagnosed and still untreated.

It was RNA transcripts that yielded the amplified TCR beta CDR3 regions. The HTBI primer set drove a first-round RT-PCR of the TCR CDR3. TCRdb processed the multiplex PCR reads anew with MiXCR; each CDR3 protein has one entry. The repertoire includes 250,000 to 300,000 distinct CDR3 sequences, roughly 13% of them detected once, and 7% to 9.5% sits in the top ten. Patients aged 18 to 65 had newly diagnosed hyperthyroidism that had lasted under 2 months. Study results and caveats: Classification by a 13 V-J model distinguished ophthalmopathy from stable hyperthyroidism. Blood also held most thyroid clonotypes expanded beyond 0.001.

The TCR sequence derives from a woman in her thirties or forties with Graves' hyperthyroidism. Sequenced: blood. The rearrangement uses TRBV7-9 and TRBJ2-7, with 7 positions matching TRBD1. The CDR3 reads CASIHDRVESYEQYF. The CDR3 DNA is TGTGCCAGCATTCACGACAGGGTCGAATCCTACGAGCAGTACTTC.